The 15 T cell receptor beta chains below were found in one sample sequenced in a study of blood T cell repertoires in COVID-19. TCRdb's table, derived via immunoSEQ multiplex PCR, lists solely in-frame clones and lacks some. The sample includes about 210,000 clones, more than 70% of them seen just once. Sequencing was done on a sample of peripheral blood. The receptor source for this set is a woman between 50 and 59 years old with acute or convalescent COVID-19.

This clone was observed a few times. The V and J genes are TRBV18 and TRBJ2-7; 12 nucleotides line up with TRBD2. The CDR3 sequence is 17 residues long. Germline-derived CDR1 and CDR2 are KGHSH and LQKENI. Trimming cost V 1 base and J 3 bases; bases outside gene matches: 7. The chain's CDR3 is CASSPRTLAGGGYEQYF. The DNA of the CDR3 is TGTGCCAGCTCACCACGAACCCTAGCGGGAGGGGGCTACGAGCAGTACTTC.

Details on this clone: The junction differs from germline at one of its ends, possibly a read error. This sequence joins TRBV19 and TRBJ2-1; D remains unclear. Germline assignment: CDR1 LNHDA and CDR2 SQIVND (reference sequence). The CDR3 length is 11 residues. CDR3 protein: CASSIGGRRIF. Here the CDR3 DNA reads TGTGCCAGTAGTATAGGTGGGCGCCGGATCTTC. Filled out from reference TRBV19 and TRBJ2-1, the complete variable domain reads DGGITQSPKYLFRKEGQNVTLSCEQNLNHDAMYWYRQDPGQGLRLIYYSQIVNDFQKGDIAEGYSVSREKKESFPLTVTSAQKNPTAFYLCASSIGGRRIFGPGTRLTVL.

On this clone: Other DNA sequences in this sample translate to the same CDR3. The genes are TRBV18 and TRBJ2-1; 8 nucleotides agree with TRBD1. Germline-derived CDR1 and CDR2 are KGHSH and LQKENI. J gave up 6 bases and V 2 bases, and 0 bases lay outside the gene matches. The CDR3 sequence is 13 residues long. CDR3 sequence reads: CASSPGQGNEQFF. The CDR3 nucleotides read TGTGCCAGCTCACCAGGACAGGGCAATGAGCAGTTCTTC.

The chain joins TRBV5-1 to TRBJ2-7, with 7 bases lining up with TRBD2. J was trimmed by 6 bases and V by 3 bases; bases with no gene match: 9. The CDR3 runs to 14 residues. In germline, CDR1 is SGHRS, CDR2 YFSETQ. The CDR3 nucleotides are TGCGCCAGCAGCTCCGTGGAGCGGGGCGTCGAGCAGTACTTC. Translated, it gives CASSSVERGVEQYF.

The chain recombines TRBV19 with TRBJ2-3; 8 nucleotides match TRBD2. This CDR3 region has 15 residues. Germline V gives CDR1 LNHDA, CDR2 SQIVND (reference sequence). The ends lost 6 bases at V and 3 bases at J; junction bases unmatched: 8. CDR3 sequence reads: CASRKEAGVTDTQYF. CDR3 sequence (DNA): TGTGCCAGTAGGAAGGAAGCGGGAGTTACAGATACGCAGTATTTT.

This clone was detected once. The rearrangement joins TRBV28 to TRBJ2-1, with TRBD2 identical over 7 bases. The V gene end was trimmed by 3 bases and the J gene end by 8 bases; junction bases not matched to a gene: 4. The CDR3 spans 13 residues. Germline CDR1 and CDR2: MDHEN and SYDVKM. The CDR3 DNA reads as TGTGCCAGCAGTTTGGGGGGGATGGATGAGCAGTTCTTC. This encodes CASSLGGMDEQFF. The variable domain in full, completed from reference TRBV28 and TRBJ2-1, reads DVKVTQSSRYLVKRTGEKVFLECVQDMDHENMFWYRQDPGLGLRLIYFSYDVKMKEKGDIPEGYSVSREKKERFSLILESASTNQTSMYLCASSLGGMDEQFFGPGTRLTVL.

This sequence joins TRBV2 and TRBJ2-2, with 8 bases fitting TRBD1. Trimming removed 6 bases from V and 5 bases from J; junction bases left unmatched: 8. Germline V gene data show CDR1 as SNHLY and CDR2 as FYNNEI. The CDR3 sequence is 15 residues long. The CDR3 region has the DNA TGTGCCAGCAGGCCGGACAGGGTTACTACCGGGGAGCTGTTTTTT. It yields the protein CASRPDRVTTGELFF.

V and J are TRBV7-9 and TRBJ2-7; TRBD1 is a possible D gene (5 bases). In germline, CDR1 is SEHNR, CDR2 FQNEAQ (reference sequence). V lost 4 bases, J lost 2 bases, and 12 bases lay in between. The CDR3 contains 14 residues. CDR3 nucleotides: TGTGCCAGCAGCTGGGGCAGGGAACCCTACGAGCAGTACTTC. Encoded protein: CASSWGREPYEQYF. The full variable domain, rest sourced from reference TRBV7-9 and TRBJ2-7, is DTGVSQNPRHKITKRGQNVTFRCDPISEHNRLYWYRQTLGQGPEFLTYFQNEAQLEKSRLLSDRFSAERPKGSFSTLEIQRTEQGDSAMYLCASSWGREPYEQYFGPGTRLTVT.

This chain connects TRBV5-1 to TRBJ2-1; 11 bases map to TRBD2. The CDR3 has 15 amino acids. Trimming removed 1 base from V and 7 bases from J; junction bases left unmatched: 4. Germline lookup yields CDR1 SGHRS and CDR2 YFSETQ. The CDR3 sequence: CASSLWLAGGNEQFF. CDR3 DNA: TGCGCCAGCAGCTTGTGGCTAGCGGGGGGAAATGAGCAGTTCTTC.

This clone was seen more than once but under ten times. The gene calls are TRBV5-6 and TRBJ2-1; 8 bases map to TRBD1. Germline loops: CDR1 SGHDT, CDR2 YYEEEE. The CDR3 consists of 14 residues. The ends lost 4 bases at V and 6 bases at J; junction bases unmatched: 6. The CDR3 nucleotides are TGTGCCAGCAGCCTCGCGGACAGGGTCAATGAGCAGTTCTTC. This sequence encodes CASSLADRVNEQFF.

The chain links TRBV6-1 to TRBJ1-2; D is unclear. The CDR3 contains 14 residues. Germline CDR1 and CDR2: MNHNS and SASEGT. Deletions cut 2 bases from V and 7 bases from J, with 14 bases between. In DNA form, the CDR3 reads TGTGCCAGCAGTGAAATTGGCAGGACTGCTGGCTACACCTTC. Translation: CASSEIGRTAGYTF.

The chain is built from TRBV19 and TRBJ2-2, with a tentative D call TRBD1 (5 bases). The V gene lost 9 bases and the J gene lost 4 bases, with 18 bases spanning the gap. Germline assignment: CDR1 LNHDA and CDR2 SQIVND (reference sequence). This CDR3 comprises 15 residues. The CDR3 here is CASTDITPGTGELFF. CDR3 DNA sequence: TGTGCCAGCACGGACATCACGCCTGGCACCGGGGAGCTGTTTTTT.

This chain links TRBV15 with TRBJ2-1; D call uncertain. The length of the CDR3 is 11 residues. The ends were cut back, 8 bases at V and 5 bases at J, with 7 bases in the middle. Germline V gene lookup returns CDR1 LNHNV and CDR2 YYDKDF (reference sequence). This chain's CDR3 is CATLLDNEQFF. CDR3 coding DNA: TGTGCCACCCTATTAGACAATGAGCAGTTCTTC.

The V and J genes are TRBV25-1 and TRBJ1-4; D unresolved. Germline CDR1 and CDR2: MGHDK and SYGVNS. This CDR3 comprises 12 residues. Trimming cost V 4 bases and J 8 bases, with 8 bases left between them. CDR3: CASSAPMEKLFF. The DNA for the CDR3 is TGTGCCAGCAGTGCCCCAATGGAAAAACTGTTTTTT.

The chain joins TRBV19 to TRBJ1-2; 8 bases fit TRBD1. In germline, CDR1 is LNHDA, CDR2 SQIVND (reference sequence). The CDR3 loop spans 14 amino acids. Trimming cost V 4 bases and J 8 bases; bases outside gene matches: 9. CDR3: CASSRAGTGYGYTF. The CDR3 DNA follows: TGTGCCAGTAGTAGAGCCGGGACAGGATACGGCTACACCTTC.